This TCR beta chain derives from a study of blood T cell repertoires in COVID-19. Across the whole study: Donors in the United States, Italy and Spain gave samples during acute or convalescent COVID-19. PBMCs, B-cell-depleted T cells, or T cells provided the cDNA or gDNA that made up the material.

Generated by immunoSEQ multiplex PCR, the TCRdb table keeps only in-frame clones and is missing some. The sample includes 150,000 or so clones, more than 75% of them seen just once. This CDR3 region has 15 residues. The V gene lost 5 bases and the J gene lost 8 bases, with 22 bases spanning the gap. CDR1 SGHNT and CDR2 YYREEE come from the germline V gene (reference sequence). Specimen: peripheral blood. The V call is TRBV5-4, the J call TRBJ1-2; perhaps TRBD1 as D (6 bases). The clonotype originates from a human donor with acute or convalescent COVID-19. The donor label of this sample is uncertain. The CDR3 loop is CASSRWEQGRGGYTF. CDR3 bases: TGTGCCAGCAGTCGCTGGGAACAGGGCCGAGGGGGCTACACCTTC. Full variable domain (missing parts from reference TRBV5-4 and TRBJ1-2): ETGVTQSPTHLIKTRGQQVTLRCSSQSGHNTVSWYQQALGQGPQFIFQYYREEENGRGNFPPRFSGLQFPNYSSELNVNALELDDSALYLCASSRWEQGRGGYTFGSGTRLTVV.